This T cell receptor (beta chain) was sequenced for a study of CD8 T cells in Susac syndrome. V gave up 7 bases and J gave up 8 bases, with 15 bases separating them. CDR3 length: 13 amino acids. Germline loops: CDR1 SNHLY, CDR2 FYNNEI. As controls, healthy donors matched for age and sex were used. cDNA came from about 0.51 to 1 ug RNA primed by random hexamers. With immunoSEQ multiplex PCR, TCR beta CDR3 was amplified across 54 Vbeta and 13 Jbeta. TCRdb recomputed calls from the immunoSEQ multiplex PCR reads with MiXCR, one row per CDR3 protein. Among some 170,000 distinct CDR3 sequences, just under 95% were seen once, and the ten largest hold approximately 0.14%.

This chain links TRBV2 with TRBJ2-4; no firm D call. The sequencing input was CD4+ T cells from PBMCs. This receptor was taken from a human donor in good health. The DNA for the CDR3 is TGTGCCAGCAAGAATCCGGTTCAAGACATTCAGTACTTC. It specifies CASKNPVQDIQYF.